This T cell receptor (beta chain) was recovered during a study of blood T cell repertoires in COVID-19. For the study at large: PBMCs, B-cell-depleted T cells, or T cells were the source of the cDNA or gDNA that made up the material.

V dropped 2 bases and J dropped 6 bases, with 20 bases sitting between them. CDR3 length: 17 residues. Germline V gene lookup returns CDR1 KGHSH and CDR2 LQKENI. The method was immunoSEQ multiplex PCR; TCRdb's version includes in-frame clones alone and lacks a portion of them. The sample includes over 100,000 clones, 85% of them seen just once. Sequenced sample: peripheral blood. This clonotype was obtained from a man older than 75 with acute or convalescent COVID-19. This sequence joins TRBV18 and TRBJ2-1; possible D gene TRBD2, 6 bases. The CDR3 coding sequence is TGTGCCAGCTCACCAAGGGGTAACGCGGAGGGGATCAATGAGCAGTTCTTC. Translation: CASSPRGNAEGINEQFF.